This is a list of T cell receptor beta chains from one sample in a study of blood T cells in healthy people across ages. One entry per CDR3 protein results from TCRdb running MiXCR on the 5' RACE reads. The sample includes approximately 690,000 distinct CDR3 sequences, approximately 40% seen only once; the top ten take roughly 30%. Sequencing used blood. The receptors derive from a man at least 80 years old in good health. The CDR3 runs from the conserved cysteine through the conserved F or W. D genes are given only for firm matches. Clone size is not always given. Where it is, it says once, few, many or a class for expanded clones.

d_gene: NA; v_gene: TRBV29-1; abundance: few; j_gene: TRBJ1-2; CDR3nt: TGCAGCGTTGAAGATCAAATAGGGTCCTATGGCTACACCTTC; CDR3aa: CSVEDQIGSYGYTF
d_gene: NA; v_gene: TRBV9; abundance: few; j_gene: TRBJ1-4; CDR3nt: TGTGCCAGCAGCGTAGGGCGGGGTAACGATGAAAAACTGTTTTTT; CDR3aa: CASSVGRGNDEKLFF
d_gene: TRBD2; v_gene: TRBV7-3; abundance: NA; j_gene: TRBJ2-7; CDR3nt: TGTGCCAGCAGCTCACTAGCGGGAAGATCAAGCGAGCAGTACTTC; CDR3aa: CASSSLAGRSSEQYF
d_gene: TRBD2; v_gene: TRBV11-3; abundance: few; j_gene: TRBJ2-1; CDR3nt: TGTGCCAGCAGCTTAAGACTAGCGGCGTCCTACAATGAGCAGTTCTTC; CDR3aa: CASSLRLAASYNEQFF
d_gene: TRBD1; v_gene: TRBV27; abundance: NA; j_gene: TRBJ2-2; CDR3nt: TGTGCCAGCAGTTTCGCGTTGACAGGGTATAACACCGGGGAGCTGTTTTTT; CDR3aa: CASSFALTGYNTGELFF
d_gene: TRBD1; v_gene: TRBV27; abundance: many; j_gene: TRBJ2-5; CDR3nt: TGTGCCAGCAGCGCTAATCCCCGGGACAGCCTCAGGGAGATTCGGTACTTC; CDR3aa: CASSANPRDSLREIRYF
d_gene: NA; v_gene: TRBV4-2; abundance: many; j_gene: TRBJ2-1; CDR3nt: TGTGCCAGCAGCCAAGGTTTAATTAGCTCCTCCGCGGAGGAGCAGTTCTTC; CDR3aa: CASSQGLISSSAEEQFF
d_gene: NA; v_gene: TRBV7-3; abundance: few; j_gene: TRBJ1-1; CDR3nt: TGTGCCAGCAGCTCGAGCCCAGGGAGCACTGAAGCTTTCTTT; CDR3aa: CASSSSPGSTEAFF
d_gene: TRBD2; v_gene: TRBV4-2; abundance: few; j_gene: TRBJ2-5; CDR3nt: TGTGCCAGCAGCCAAGCCGGACTAGACCCCCGGATGTCCCAGTACTTC; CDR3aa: CASSQAGLDPRMSQYF
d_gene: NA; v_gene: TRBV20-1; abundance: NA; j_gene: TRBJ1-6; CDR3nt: TGCAGTGCTAGTGCTTATGCAGGGAGGAAACCCCTCCACTTT; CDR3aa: CSASAYAGRKPLHF
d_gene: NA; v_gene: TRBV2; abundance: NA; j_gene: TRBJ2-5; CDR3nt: TGTGCCAGCAAAGTGCGCGTGACAGTAACAGGAGAAAGCATTCAAGAGACCCAGTACTTC; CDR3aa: CASKVRVTVTGESIQETQYF
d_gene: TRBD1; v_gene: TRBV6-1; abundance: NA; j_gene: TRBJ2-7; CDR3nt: TGTGCCAGCAGTGAAGCGGGACAGGCAACCTACGAGCAGTACTTC; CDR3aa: CASSEAGQATYEQYF
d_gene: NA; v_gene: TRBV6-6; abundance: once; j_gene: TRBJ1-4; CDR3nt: TGTGCCAGCGACGTGACAGGCCAAACTAATGAAAAACTGTTTTTT; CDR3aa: CASDVTGQTNEKLFF
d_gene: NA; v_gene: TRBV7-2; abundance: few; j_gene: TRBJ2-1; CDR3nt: TGTGCCAGCAGCCCAACCCGGACTAATGCAGGATATGAGCAGTTCTTC; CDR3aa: CASSPTRTNAGYEQFF